This section outlines one TCR beta chain sequence together with its context. Its antigen is still unknown. TCRdb's copy holds only in-frame clones and misses some; the assay was immunoSEQ multiplex PCR. The data show 150,000 to 200,000 clones, 80% to 95% seen once. The data belong to a study of T cell responses to AZD1222 COVID-19 vaccine. With 3 bases removed from V and 1 base from J, the gap between germline ends came to 9 bases. Germline lookup yields CDR1 LGHNT and CDR2 FRNRAP. The CDR3 loop spans 14 amino acids. Findings and caveats of the study: Among AZD1222 vaccinees, only six were seropositive at baseline.

The rearrangement uses TRBV12-5 and TRBJ1-1; no definite D call. The receptor comes from an adult in good health. The source was peripheral blood, collected on day 0 of AZD1222 vaccination. DNA for the CDR3: TGTGCTAGTGGTTTACACCCGGGGAACACTGAAGCTTTCTTT. Its translation: CASGLHPGNTEAFF.